This TCR beta chain originates from a study of blood T cell repertoires in COVID-19. Looking at the study overall: The analysed material was cDNA or gDNA that came from T cells, B-cell-depleted T cells, or PBMCs.

Per the study methods: Using reference gene primer amplification, nucleated cell counts were estimated. Clones were read by immunoSEQ multiplex PCR, and TCRdb kept only the in-frame ones, dropping some. The D gene and trimming were derived from the DNA, and the V and J assignments and clone size from that table. Of 200,000 or so clones in the sample, more than 85% are singletons; the top ten hold 0.82%. The CDR3 is 11 amino acids. The V gene's germline CDR1 is SGHTA and CDR2 FQGNSA. V was shortened by 10 bases and J by 9 bases, with 13 bases between the two germline ends. During active infection, Seattle patients enrolled and were then monitored through disease.

This clonotype was obtained from a man aged 55-75 years with COVID-19, enrolled during active disease. The sample was peripheral blood. This rearrangement joins TRBV7-2 to TRBJ2-1; tentatively, D is TRBD2 (5 bases). CDR3 sequence: CATNNRGEQFF. The DNA of the CDR3 is TGTGCCACCAACAACCGGGGTGAGCAGTTCTTC.